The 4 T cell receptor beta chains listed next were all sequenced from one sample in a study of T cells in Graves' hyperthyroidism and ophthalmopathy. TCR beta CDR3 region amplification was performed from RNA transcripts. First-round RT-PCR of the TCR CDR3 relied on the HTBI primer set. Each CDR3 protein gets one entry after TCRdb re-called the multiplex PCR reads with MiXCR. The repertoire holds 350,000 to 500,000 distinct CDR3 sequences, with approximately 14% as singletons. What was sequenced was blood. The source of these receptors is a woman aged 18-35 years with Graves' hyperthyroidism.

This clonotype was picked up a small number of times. CDR3 region: CAWHTGGAGELFF. The CDR3 nucleotides are TGTGCCTGGCATACAGGGGGGGCCGGGGAGCTGTTTTTT. The chain joins TRBV30 to TRBJ2-2; a possible D gene is TRBD1 (8 bases). Germline assignment: CDR1 GTSNPN and CDR2 SVGIG (reference sequence). This CDR3 has 13 residues. V lost 5 bases to trimming and J lost 6 bases, with 13 bases between them.

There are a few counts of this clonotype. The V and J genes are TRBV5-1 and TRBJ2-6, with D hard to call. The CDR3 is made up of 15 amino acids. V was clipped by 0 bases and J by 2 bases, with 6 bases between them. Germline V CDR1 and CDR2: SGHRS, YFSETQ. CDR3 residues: CASSLGWTGANVLTF. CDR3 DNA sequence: TGCGCCAGCAGCTTGGGGTGGACTGGGGCCAACGTCCTGACTTTC.

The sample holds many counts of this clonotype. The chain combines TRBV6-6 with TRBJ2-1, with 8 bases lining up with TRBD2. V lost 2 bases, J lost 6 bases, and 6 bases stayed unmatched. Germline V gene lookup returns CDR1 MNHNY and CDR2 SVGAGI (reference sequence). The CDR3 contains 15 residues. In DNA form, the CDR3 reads TGTGCCAGCAGTTACATAGCGGGAAGTCTCAATGAGCAGTTCTTC. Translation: CASSYIAGSLNEQFF.

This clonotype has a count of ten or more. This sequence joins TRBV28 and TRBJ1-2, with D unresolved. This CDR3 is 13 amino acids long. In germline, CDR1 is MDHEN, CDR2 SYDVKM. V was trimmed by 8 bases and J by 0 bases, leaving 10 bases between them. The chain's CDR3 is CASGTSPNYGYTF. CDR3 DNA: TGTGCCAGCGGCACCTCGCCTAACTATGGCTACACCTTC.